One sample yielded the 23 T cell receptor beta chains listed below, sequenced in a study of T cells in Graves' hyperthyroidism and ophthalmopathy. RNA transcripts yielded amplified TCR beta CDR3 regions. First-round RT-PCR targeting the TCR CDR3 was performed with the HTBI primer set. A single record per CDR3 protein comes from TCRdb applying MiXCR to the multiplex PCR reads. The sample has fewer than 550,000 distinct CDR3 sequences, around a quarter seen once. Sequencing input: blood. The source of these receptors is a woman in her 30s with Graves' ophthalmopathy.

This clonotype was found many times. This sequence joins TRBV6-2 or TRBV6-3 and TRBJ1-5; D is possibly TRBD1 (5 bases). The CDR3 has 16 amino acids. V was shortened by 0 bases and J by 6 bases, with 15 bases between the two germline ends. Germline CDR1 MNHEY, CDR2 SVGEGT. This CDR3 reads CASSYSTTDFRQPQHF. CDR3 nucleotides: TGTGCCAGCAGTTACTCGACGACAGATTTTCGTCAGCCCCAGCATTTT.

This chain joins TRBV10-3 and TRBJ2-2; D uncertain. This CDR3 contains 17 residues. Trimming cost V 3 bases and J 2 bases, with 16 bases left between them. CDR1 is ENHRY and CDR2 is SYGVKD in the germline V gene. The CDR3: CAISDGQAYLNTGELFF. CDR3 coding DNA: TGTGCCATCAGTGATGGGCAGGCTTACCTCAACACCGGGGAGCTGTTTTTT.

This clonotype showed up many times. The chain uses TRBV6-2 or TRBV6-3 and TRBJ2-7; 8 bases match TRBD1. The CDR3 runs to 13 residues. Germline CDR1 MNHEY, CDR2 SVGEGT. After removal of 7 bases from V and 5 bases from J, the junction contained 7 bases not matched to a gene. Here the CDR3 DNA reads TGTGCCAGCACCTCGACAGGGGAGAACGAGCAGTACTTC. It is translated as CASTSTGENEQYF.

This clonotype has at least ten counts. The V call is TRBV10-3, the J call TRBJ1-2; 9 bases map to TRBD1. V trimming: 4 bases; J trimming: 1 base; junction bases outside the gene matches: 4. Looked up from germline, CDR1 is ENHRY and CDR2 is SYGVKD. CDR3 length: 15 residues. The CDR3 sequence: CAISGGTGLNYGYTF. In DNA form, the CDR3 reads TGTGCCATCAGTGGCGGGACAGGGCTTAACTATGGCTACACCTTC.

This clonotype was observed at least ten times. The rearrangement joins TRBV9 to TRBJ2-7; the D is unclear. Per germline, CDR1 SGDLS and CDR2 YYNGEE. CDR3 length: 14 residues. The V end lost 0 bases, the J end lost 1 base, and 8 bases lay between the germline ends. This chain's CDR3 is CASSVEPVSYEQYF. Written as DNA, the CDR3 is TGTGCCAGCAGCGTAGAGCCGGTATCCTACGAGCAGTACTTC.

In its sample, this clonotype was seen many times. The chain joins TRBV12-3 or TRBV12-4 to TRBJ2-7, with no clear D. V lost 3 bases and J lost 3, with 12 bases in between. This CDR3 is built from 14 residues. The CDR3 is CASSFIRGYYEQYF. The CDR3 nucleotides are TGTGCCAGCAGTTTTATCCGAGGATACTACGAGCAGTACTTC.

This clonotype was detected ten times or more. The chain has TRBV6-1 and TRBJ1-1; no definite D call. The CDR3 is made up of 13 amino acids. The germline CDR1 and CDR2 sequences are MNHNS and SASEGT. V dropped 1 base and J dropped 7 bases, with 10 bases sitting between them. The CDR3 sequence is CASSEVPRDEAFF. CDR3 in DNA: TGTGCCAGCAGTGAAGTCCCGAGGGATGAAGCTTTCTTT.

This clonotype was picked up one time. The CDR3: CASSPGGTFYEQYF. In DNA form, the CDR3 reads TGTGCCAGCAGTCCTGGGGGGACTTTCTACGAGCAGTACTTC. The V gene is TRBV11-2, the J gene TRBJ2-7; a weak D match, TRBD2 (6 bases). Germline V CDR1 and CDR2: SGHAT, FQNNGV. V lost 6 bases and J lost 3, with 15 bases in between. The CDR3 runs to 14 residues.

In this sample, this clonotype turned up a few times. This rearrangement joins TRBV3-1 to TRBJ2-5; 12 nucleotides agree with TRBD2. Trimming cost V 5 bases and J 3 bases; bases outside gene matches: 4. Germline values: CDR1 LGHDT, CDR2 YNNKEL (reference sequence). The CDR3 contains 15 residues. Written as DNA, the CDR3 is TGTGCCAGCAGCTCGACTAGCGGGGGAGAAGAGACCCAGTACTTC. It is translated as CASSSTSGGEETQYF.

The rearrangement links TRBV28 to TRBJ2-7, with 7 bases matching TRBD1. The germline V gene encodes CDR1 MDHEN and CDR2 SYDVKM. This CDR3 spans 13 amino acids. With V trimmed by 10 bases and J by 1 base, 7 bases remained unmatched. CDR3 nucleotide sequence: TGTGCCACCAGGACAGGTATTTCCTACGAGCAGTACTTC. Its protein is CATRTGISYEQYF. Together with reference TRBV28 and TRBJ2-7, the CDR3 gives the full variable domain: DVKVTQSSRYLVKRTGEKVFLECVQDMDHENMFWYRQDPGLGLRLIYFSYDVKMKEKGDIPEGYSVSREKKERFSLILESASTNQTSMYLCATRTGISYEQYFGPGTRLTVT.

The chain links TRBV6-1 to TRBJ1-5; TRBD1 aligns across 9 bases. The germline V gene encodes CDR1 MNHNS and CDR2 SASEGT. The trim removed 11 bases at V and 0 bases at J, leaving 11 bases unmatched. This CDR3 comprises 16 residues. Written as DNA, the CDR3 is TGTGCCTGCTACGGACAGGGGAACGATAGCAATCAGCCCCAGCATTTT. It is translated as CACYGQGNDSNQPQHF.

This clonotype was observed a handful of times. This rearrangement joins TRBV12-3 or TRBV12-4 to TRBJ2-5; 12 positions match TRBD2. This CDR3 contains 15 residues. V was clipped by 5 bases and J by 4 bases; unmatched bases: 5. CDR3 DNA: TGTGCCAGCAGTAACGGACTAGCGGGAACAGAGACCCAGTACTTC. Its protein product is CASSNGLAGTETQYF.

This clonotype was detected many times. The chain combines TRBV11-2 with TRBJ2-2, with D perhaps being TRBD1 or TRBD2 (5 bases each). Germline V CDR1 and CDR2: SGHAT, FQNNGV. Trimming shortened V by 5 bases and J by 6 bases, and 19 bases separated the two germline ends. The CDR3 totals 16 residues. CDR3 loop: CASSLYGDDWPGELFF. For the CDR3, the DNA is TGTGCCAGCAGCCTTTACGGGGACGACTGGCCCGGGGAGCTGTTTTTT.

The table lists this clonotype with many counts. The J gene is TRBJ1-5, the V gene TRBV6-5; D might be TRBD1 (6 bases). This CDR3 spans 18 amino acids. Germline V gene sequence: CDR1 MNHEY, CDR2 SVGAGI. V lost 0 bases to trimming and J lost 4 bases, with 19 bases between them. The CDR3 DNA follows: TGTGCCAGCAGTTACTCGACGGGGGCGGGCGGGCGAAATCAGCCCCAGCATTTT. It codes for CASSYSTGAGGRNQPQHF.

The table lists this clonotype with many counts. A read error may explain this, as a much larger clone is one base away. CDR3 in DNA: TGTGCCAGCAGTTTACGACTTTACTCAGGAGGGGGAGAGACCCAGTACTTC. Translated: CASSLRLYSGGGETQYF. V usage is TRBV28 and J usage is TRBJ2-5; tentatively, D is TRBD1 or TRBD2 (6 bases each). From germline, CDR1 is MDHEN and CDR2 SYDVKM. The CDR3 is 17 residues long. Trimming left V 2 bases short and J 4 bases short, with 20 bases between.

This clonotype came up many times. The chain has TRBV19 and TRBJ1-1; a possible D gene is TRBD1 (5 bases). CDR1 LNHDA and CDR2 SQIVND come from the germline V gene (reference sequence). The CDR3 contains 14 residues. V was clipped by 7 bases and J by 1 base, with 13 bases between them. This CDR3 reads CASKRSGGNTEAFF. The DNA for the CDR3 is TGTGCCAGTAAACGCTCCGGGGGGAACACTGAAGCTTTCTTT.

This clonotype showed up just once. A much larger clone differs from this one at a single base, so this may be a read error. The J gene is TRBJ2-7, the V gene TRBV24-1; D is uncertain. The CDR3 sequence is 12 residues long. Germline assignment: CDR1 KGHDR and CDR2 SFDVKD. Trimming left V 4 bases short and J 0 bases short, with 3 bases between. The CDR3 is CATSDYSYEQYF. CDR3 DNA: TGTGCCACCAGTGACTACTCCTACGAGCAGTACTTC.

This clonotype was counted a few times. J is TRBJ2-5 and V is TRBV20-1, with D hard to call. Trimming shortened V by 0 bases and J by 5 bases, and 16 bases separated the two germline ends. Germline CDR1 is DFQATT and CDR2 is SNEGSKA (reference sequence). CDR3 length: 15 amino acids. The CDR3 nucleotides are TGCAGTGCTAGAGAGGGCAGTGCCCGATGGGAGACCCAGTACTTC. Translating it yields CSAREGSARWETQYF.

The rearrangement links TRBV20-1 to TRBJ2-5; TRBD2 aligns across 9 bases. The ends lost 2 bases at V and 4 bases at J; junction bases unmatched: 14. The CDR3 covers 17 residues. Germline V gene lookup returns CDR1 DFQATT and CDR2 SNEGSKA (reference sequence). In DNA, the CDR3 is TGCAGTGCTAGAACCCCGATCGTAGCGGGAGCCGGAGAGACCCAGTACTTC. It encodes CSARTPIVAGAGETQYF.

This clonotype was seen repeatedly, ten times or more. The chain joins TRBV20-1 to TRBJ2-5; D may match TRBD1 or TRBD2 (5 bases each). Trimming left V 3 bases short and J 4 bases short, with 6 bases between. In germline, CDR1 is DFQATT, CDR2 SNEGSKA (reference sequence). There are 11 residues in the CDR3. DNA for the CDR3: TGCAGTGCTAGTGGGGGAGAGACCCAGTACTTC. Its translation is CSASGGETQYF.

This clonotype was detected many times. The chain joins TRBV28 to TRBJ2-7, with 9 positions matching TRBD1. Unmatched junction bases numbered 9, after V lost 6 bases and J lost 3 bases. The CDR3 is 15 amino acids. Germline CDR1 reads MDHEN; CDR2 reads SYDVKM. The CDR3 spells CASSPNGQGIYEQYF. CDR3 DNA: TGTGCCAGCAGCCCCAACGGACAGGGGATCTACGAGCAGTACTTC.

This clonotype was found many times. The CDR3 DNA reads as TGTGCCAGCAGCAGCGGGGGGAAAGAGACCCAGTACTTC. Protein product: CASSSGGKETQYF. This sequence joins TRBV7-2 and TRBJ2-5, with 9 positions matching TRBD2. The V gene's germline CDR1 is SGHTA and CDR2 FQGNSA. The CDR3 extends over 13 amino acids. V was clipped by 5 bases and J by 3 bases; unmatched bases: 1.

In the case of this clonotype: At one boundary the junction diverges from the germline segment, which might be a read error. The rearrangement joins TRBV18 to TRBJ2-5, with D perhaps TRBD2 (6 bases). This CDR3 has 13 amino acids. CDR1 and CDR2 (germline): KGHSH, LQKENI. The CDR3 DNA is TGTGCCAGCGCACCGGGGGAAATAGAGACCCAGTACTTC. This translates into CASAPGEIETQYF.